This TCR beta chain was sequenced during a study of blood T cell repertoires in COVID-19. CDR1 is SGHVS and CDR2 is FQNEAQ in the germline V gene. This CDR3 is 15 amino acids long. V lost 2 bases and J 7 bases, leaving 15 bases between the germline ends. Some clones are missing from TCRdb's copy, which holds only in-frame ones; the method was immunoSEQ multiplex PCR. Of over 400,000 clones in the sample, 86% are singletons; the top ten hold over 1.1%. The clonotype originates from a woman aged 25 to 45 with active or convalescent COVID-19. The J gene is TRBJ2-1, the V gene TRBV7-8, with a possible D match to TRBD1 (6 bases). Sequencing was done on a sample of peripheral blood. The CDR3 DNA reads TGTGCCAGCAGCTTAATGGTACAGGGACGAAATGAGCAGTTCTTC. Protein product: CASSLMVQGRNEQFF.